This T cell receptor (beta chain) was recovered during a study of cytomegalovirus exposure and HLA in healthy donors (dated by TCRdb to 2017 to 2019). As for the study more broadly: The roughly 650 repertoires of the first cohort and the roughly 120 validation repertoires were produced on the same platform, according to a later analysis. To predict cytomegalovirus infection status, the study brought together high-throughput TCR immunosequencing, statistical association of individual TCRs with disease status, and machine learning. In addition to the first cohort of 650 to 750 subjects, a separate validation cohort of 120 different subjects was used. The study was designed to test whether signatures of past pathogen exposure could be identified by cataloging public T cell receptors. Study-wide conclusions, independent of this receptor: In the study, 150 to 200 TCR beta chains were listed as associated with cytomegalovirus. Most TCR sequences were seen in very few donors, while some public TCRs were found in many individuals. According to the authors, the approach could potentially be generalized to other disease states and immunological phenotypes. In a later analysis, TCRs clustered in the first cohort were found to also tend to co-occur in the 120 validation repertoires, with 94% of cluster scores above 0. The classifier was reported to diagnose cytomegalovirus status with high specificity and sensitivity in both the original and validation cohorts. In vitro tests confirmed that a few of the cytomegalovirus-associated TCR beta chains recognize cytomegalovirus antigens. A later analysis lacked HLA typing for the validation cohort, so it scored co-occurrence in that cohort across all 110 or so repertoires.

Germline trimming amounts to 0 bases on V and 9 bases on J, with 8 as the count of junction bases outside the gene matches. CDR1 and CDR2 are drawn from the germline V gene: MNHEY, SVGAGI. Taken from cysteine to phenylalanine, the CDR3 has 15 residues. This entry keeps only the CDR3 DNA: 45 bases, framed from base 1. In the case of this clone: No cognate antigen has been identified for it. The record has no base qualities; no much larger clone is one base away.

Donors formed part of the validation cohort, which comprised 95 to 150 subjects and was distinct from the first cohort of some 700 subjects. Library creation used the immunoSEQ multiplex PCR assay. The paper's processing steps were these. A statistical classification framework was built for diagnosing cytomegalovirus status from the catalog of TCR beta chain sequences. TCRdb stores this immuneACCESS table with in-frame sequences only. Part of the clones is absent; in the studies checked, under half of the shortfall reflects unresolved V genes, and no reason is known for the rest. V, J and clone size are those of that table, while D and trimming were read from the DNA. The sample table lists some 130,000 clones, 89% of them with a count of one. 0.95% to 1.5% of the sample lies in the top ten.

This sequence uses TRBV6-5 and TRBJ2-1; 7 bases in the junction line up with TRBD2. This clonotype was obtained from a woman between 18 and 30 years old in good health and CMV-seronegative. The sequencing input was PBMCs. The CDR3 corresponds to CASSYSGGLYGEQFF. The sequenced DNA: TGTGCCAGCAGTTACTCCGGGGGGTTATACGGTGAGCAGTTCTTC.